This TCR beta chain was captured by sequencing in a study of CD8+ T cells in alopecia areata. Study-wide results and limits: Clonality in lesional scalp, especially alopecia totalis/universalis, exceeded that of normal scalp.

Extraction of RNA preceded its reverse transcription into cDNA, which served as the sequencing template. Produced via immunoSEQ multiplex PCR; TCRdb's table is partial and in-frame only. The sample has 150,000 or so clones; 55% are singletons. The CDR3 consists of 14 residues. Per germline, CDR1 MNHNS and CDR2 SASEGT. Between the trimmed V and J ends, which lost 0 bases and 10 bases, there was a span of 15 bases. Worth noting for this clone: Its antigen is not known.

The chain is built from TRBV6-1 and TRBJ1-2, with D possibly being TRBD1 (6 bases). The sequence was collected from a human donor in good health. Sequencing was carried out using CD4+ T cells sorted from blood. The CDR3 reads CASSEAGGQRHYTF. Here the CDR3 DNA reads TGTGCCAGCAGTGAAGCGGGCGGACAGAGGCACTACACCTTC.